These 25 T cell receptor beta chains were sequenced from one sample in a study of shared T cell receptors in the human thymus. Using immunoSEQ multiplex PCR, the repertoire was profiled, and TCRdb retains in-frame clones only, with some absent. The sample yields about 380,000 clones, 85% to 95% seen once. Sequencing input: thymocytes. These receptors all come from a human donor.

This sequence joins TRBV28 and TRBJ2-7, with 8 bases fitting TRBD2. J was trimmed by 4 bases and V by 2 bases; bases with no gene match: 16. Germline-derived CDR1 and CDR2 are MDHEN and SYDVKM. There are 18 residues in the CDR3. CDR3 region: CASSLIRGVAGFEYEQYF. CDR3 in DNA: TGTGCCAGCAGTTTAATCCGTGGGGTAGCGGGATTTGAGTACGAGCAGTACTTC.

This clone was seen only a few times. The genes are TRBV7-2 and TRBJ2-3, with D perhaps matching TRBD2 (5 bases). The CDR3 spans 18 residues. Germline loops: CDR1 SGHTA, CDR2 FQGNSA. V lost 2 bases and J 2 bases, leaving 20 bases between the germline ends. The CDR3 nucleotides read TGTGCCAGCAGCTTACCGTCTTTTGATAAGCGGACCACAGATACGCAGTATTTT. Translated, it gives CASSLPSFDKRTTDTQYF. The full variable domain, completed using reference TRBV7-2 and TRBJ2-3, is GAGVSQSPSNKVTEKGKDVELRCDPISGHTALYWYRQSLGQGLEFLIYFQGNSAPDKSGLPSDRFSAERTGGSVSTLTIQRTQQEDSAVYLCASSLPSFDKRTTDTQYFGPGTRLTVL.

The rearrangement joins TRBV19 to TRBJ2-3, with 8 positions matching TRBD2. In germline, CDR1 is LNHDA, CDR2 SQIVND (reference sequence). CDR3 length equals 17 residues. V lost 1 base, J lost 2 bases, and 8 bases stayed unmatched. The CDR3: CASSIGRAAGDTDTQYF. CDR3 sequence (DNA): TGTGCCAGTAGTATAGGACGCGCAGCGGGAGACACAGATACGCAGTATTTT.

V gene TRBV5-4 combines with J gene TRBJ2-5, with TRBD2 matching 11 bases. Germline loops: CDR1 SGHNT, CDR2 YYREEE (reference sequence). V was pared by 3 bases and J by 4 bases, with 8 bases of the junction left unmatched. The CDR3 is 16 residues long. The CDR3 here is CASSYNLLAGAETQYF. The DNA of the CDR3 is TGTGCCAGCAGCTACAACCTACTAGCGGGAGCAGAGACCCAGTACTTC.

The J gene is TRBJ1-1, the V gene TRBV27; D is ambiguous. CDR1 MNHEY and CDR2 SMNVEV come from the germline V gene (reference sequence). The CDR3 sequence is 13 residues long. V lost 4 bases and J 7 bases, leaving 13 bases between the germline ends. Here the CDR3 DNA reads TGTGCCAGCAGTTCCGACCGTCGGAGTGAAGCTTTCTTT. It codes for CASSSDRRSEAFF.

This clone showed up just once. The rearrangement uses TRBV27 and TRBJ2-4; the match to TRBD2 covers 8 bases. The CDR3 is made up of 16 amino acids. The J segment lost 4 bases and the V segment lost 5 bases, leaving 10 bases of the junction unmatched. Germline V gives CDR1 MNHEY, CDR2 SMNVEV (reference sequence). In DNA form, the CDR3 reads TGTGCCAGCAGTCCTCTTGGGGCTAGCGGGAAAAACATTCAGTACTTC. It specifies CASSPLGASGKNIQYF.

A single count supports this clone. CDR3 residues: CASSQSGGGKRSMNTEAFF. DNA of the CDR3: TGCGCCAGCAGTCAATCGGGTGGGGGTAAAAGGTCGATGAACACTGAAGCTTTCTTT. This chain links TRBV23-1 with TRBJ1-1, with D perhaps TRBD1 (5 bases). TRBV23-1 is an open reading frame whose function is uncertain. There are 19 residues in the CDR3. V was pared by 0 bases and J by 0 bases, with 20 bases between.

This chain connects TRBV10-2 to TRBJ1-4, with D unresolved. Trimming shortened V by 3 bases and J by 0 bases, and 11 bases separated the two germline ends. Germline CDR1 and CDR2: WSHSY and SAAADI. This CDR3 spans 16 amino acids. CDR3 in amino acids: CASSDLKGATNEKLFF. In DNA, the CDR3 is TGCGCCAGCAGTGATCTCAAGGGTGCAACTAATGAAAAACTGTTTTTT.

CDR3 sequence (DNA): TGTGCCAGCAGTGAAAAGGGGGTTAGCGGGTTCTCCTACAATGAGCAGTTCTTC. Protein sequence: CASSEKGVSGFSYNEQFF. The chain joins TRBV6-1 to TRBJ2-1; D possibly corresponds to TRBD2 (7 bases). The CDR3 is made up of 18 amino acids. Trimming stripped 2 bases from V and 0 bases from J, with 17 bases between. Germline-derived CDR1 and CDR2 are MNHNS and SASEGT.

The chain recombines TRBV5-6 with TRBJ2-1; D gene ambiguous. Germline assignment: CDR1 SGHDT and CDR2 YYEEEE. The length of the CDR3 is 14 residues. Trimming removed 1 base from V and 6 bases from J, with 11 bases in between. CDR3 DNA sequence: TGTGCCAGCAGCTTGCTGTCTTTGGGCAATGAGCAGTTCTTC. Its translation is CASSLLSLGNEQFF.

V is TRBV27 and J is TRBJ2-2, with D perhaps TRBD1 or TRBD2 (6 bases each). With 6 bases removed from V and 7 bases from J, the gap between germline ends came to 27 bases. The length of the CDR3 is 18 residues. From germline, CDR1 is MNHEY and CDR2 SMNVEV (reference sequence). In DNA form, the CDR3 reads TGTGCCAGCAGACCGAGAGGGGGAGGCTTCGTCGGGGGCGGGGAGCTGTTTTTT. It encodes CASRPRGGGFVGGGELFF.

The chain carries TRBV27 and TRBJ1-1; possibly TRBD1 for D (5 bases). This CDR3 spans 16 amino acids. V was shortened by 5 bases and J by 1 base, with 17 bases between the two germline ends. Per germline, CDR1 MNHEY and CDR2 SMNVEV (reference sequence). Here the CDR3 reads CASSERSGLTNTEAFF. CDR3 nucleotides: TGTGCCAGCAGTGAACGATCGGGACTCACGAACACTGAAGCTTTCTTT.

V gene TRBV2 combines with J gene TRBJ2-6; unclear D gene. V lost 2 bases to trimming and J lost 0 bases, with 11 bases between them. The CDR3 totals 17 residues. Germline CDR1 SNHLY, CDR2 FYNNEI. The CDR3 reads CASSEKRSASGANVLTF. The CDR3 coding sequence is TGTGCCAGCAGTGAAAAGAGGAGTGCCTCTGGGGCCAACGTCCTGACTTTC.

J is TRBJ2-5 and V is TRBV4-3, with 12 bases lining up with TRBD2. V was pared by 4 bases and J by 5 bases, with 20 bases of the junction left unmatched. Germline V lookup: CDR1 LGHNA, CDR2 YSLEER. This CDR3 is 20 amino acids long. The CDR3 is CASSPEGLGTSGRVWETQYF. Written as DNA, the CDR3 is TGCGCCAGCAGCCCAGAGGGGCTCGGGACTAGCGGGCGGGTGTGGGAGACCCAGTACTTC.

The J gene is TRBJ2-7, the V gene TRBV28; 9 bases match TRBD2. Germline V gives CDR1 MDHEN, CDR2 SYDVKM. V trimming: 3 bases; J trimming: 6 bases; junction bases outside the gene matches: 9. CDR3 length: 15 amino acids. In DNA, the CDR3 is TGTGCCAGCAGTTTCGCGCTAGCGGGATTGTGCGAGCAGTACTTC. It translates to CASSFALAGLCEQYF.

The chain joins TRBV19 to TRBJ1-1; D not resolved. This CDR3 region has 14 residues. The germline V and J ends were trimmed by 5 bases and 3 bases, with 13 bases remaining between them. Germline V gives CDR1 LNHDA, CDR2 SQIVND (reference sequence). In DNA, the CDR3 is TGTGCCAGTAGTGGAAACCCCGGGGACACTGAAGCTTTCTTT. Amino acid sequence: CASSGNPGDTEAFF.

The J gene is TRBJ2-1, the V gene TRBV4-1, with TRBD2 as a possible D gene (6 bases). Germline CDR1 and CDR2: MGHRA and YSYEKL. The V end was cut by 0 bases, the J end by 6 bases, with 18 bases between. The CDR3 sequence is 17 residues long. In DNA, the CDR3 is TGCGCCAGCAGCCAAGATATAACGGACTACACTCCCAATGAGCAGTTCTTC. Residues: CASSQDITDYTPNEQFF.

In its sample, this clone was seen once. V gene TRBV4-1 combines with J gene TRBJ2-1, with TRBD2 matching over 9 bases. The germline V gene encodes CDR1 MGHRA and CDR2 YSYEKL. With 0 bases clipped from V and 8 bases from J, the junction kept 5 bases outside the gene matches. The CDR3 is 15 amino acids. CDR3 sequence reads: CASSQEREGMDEQFF. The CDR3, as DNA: TGCGCCAGCAGCCAAGAGCGGGAGGGCATGGATGAGCAGTTCTTC.

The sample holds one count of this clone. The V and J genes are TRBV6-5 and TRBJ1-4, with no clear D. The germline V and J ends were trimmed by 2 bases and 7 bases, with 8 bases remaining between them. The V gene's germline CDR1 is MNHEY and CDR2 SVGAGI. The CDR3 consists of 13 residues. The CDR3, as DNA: TGTGCCAGCAGTTACGGGTTTGGTGAAAAACTGTTTTTT. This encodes CASSYGFGEKLFF.

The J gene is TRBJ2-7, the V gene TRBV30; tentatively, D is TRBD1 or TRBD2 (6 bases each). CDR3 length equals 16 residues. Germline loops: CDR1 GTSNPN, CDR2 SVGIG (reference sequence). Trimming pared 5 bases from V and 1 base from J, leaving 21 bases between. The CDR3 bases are TGTGCCTGGCCTTCGAGGGGGGACAACCAATCCTACGAGCAGTACTTC. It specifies CAWPSRGDNQSYEQYF.

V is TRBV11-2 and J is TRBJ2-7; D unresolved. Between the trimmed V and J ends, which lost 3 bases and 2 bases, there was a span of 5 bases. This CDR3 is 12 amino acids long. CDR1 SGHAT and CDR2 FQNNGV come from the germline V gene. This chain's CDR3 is CASSFIAYEQYF. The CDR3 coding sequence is TGTGCCAGCAGCTTTATCGCCTACGAGCAGTACTTC. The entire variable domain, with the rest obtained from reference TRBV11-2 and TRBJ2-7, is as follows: EAGVAQSPRYKIIEKRQSVAFWCNPISGHATLYWYQQILGQGPKLLIQFQNNGVVDDSQLPKDRFSAERLKGVDSTLKIQPAKLEDSAVYLCASSFIAYEQYFGPGTRLTVT.

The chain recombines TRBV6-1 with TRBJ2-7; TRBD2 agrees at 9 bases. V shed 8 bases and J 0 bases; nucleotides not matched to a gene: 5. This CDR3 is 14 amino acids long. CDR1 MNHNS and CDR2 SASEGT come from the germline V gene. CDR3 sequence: CASENSGGSYEQYF. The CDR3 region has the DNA TGTGCCAGCGAAAATAGCGGGGGCTCCTACGAGCAGTACTTC.

The CDR3 coding sequence is TGTGCCAGCAGTTTACCTTCCGGGACAGGGGTTGCCGGGGAGCTGTTTTTT. The encoded protein is CASSLPSGTGVAGELFF. The rearrangement joins TRBV28 to TRBJ2-2, with 10 bases lining up with TRBD1. This CDR3 has 17 amino acids. Germline-derived CDR1 and CDR2 are MDHEN and SYDVKM. J lost 6 bases, V lost 2 bases, and 9 bases had no gene match.

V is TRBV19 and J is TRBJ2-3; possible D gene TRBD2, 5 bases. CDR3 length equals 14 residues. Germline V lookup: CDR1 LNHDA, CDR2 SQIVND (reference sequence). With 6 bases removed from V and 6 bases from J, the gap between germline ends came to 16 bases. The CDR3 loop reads CASRPTNPSDTQYF. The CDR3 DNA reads TGTGCCAGTAGGCCGACTAACCCGAGCGATACGCAGTATTTT.

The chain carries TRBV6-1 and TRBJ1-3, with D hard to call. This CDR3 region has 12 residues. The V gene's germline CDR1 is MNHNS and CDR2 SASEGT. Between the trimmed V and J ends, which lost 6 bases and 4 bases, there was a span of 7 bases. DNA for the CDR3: TGTGCCAGCAGGGAGTTGGGAAACACCATATATTTT. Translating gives CASRELGNTIYF.